This passage covers 8 T cell receptor beta chains from one sample sequenced in a study of T cell changes during pregnancy in multiple sclerosis. Data came from immunoSEQ multiplex PCR; TCRdb stores just in-frame clones and leaves some out. Of tens of thousands of clones listed, roughly 91% are singletons. The starting material was CD4+ T cells from peripheral blood mononuclear cells, obtained after pregnancy. The receptors shown here come from a female donor in good health, enrolled as a control in a pregnancy study.

The V call is TRBV29-1, the J call TRBJ2-2; 8 bases are shared with TRBD1. Trimming took 7 bases from V and 2 from J; bases not matched to a gene: 6. This CDR3 has 14 residues. Germline V CDR1 and CDR2: SQVTM, ANQGSEA. CDR3 residues: CSATGTGNTGELFF. CDR3 coding DNA: TGCAGCGCCACCGGGACAGGTAACACCGGGGAGCTGTTTTTT.

This clone was seen once. The rearrangement uses TRBV6-1 and TRBJ2-5; 12 bases fit TRBD2. The junction had 5 bases not matched to a gene; V was cut back by 7 bases and J by 5 bases. The germline V gene encodes CDR1 MNHNS and CDR2 SASEGT. The CDR3 is 14 amino acids. The DNA of the CDR3 is TGTGCCAGCAAGCTAGCGGGGGGGTGGGAGACCCAGTACTTC. Residues: CASKLAGGWETQYF.

V and J are TRBV18 and TRBJ2-7; the match to TRBD2 covers 9 bases. The CDR3 loop spans 15 amino acids. The V segment lost 0 bases and the J segment 6 bases; nucleotides outside the gene matches: 6. Germline-derived CDR1 and CDR2 are KGHSH and LQKENI. The CDR3 loop reads CASSPPSAGGPEQYF. Written as DNA, the CDR3 is TGTGCCAGCTCACCACCTTCTGCGGGGGGGCCCGAGCAGTACTTC.

This chain uses TRBV7-2 with TRBJ2-5, with TRBD2 matching 9 bases. J was trimmed by 5 bases and V by 0 bases; bases with no gene match: 13. Germline V gene data show CDR1 as SGHTA and CDR2 as FQGNSA. The CDR3 runs to 18 residues. This chain's CDR3 is CASSLALGLAGPGETQYF. The CDR3 DNA follows: TGTGCCAGCAGCTTAGCGCTTGGGCTAGCGGGACCCGGGGAGACCCAGTACTTC.

The chain is built from TRBV30 and TRBJ1-1; unclear D gene. Germline assignment: CDR1 GTSNPN and CDR2 SVGIG (reference sequence). V was shortened by 0 bases and J by 10 bases, with 9 bases between the two germline ends. The CDR3 has 11 amino acids. In nucleotides, the CDR3 is TGTGCCTGGAGTGTACTAAATCGAGCTTTCTTT. This codes for CAWSVLNRAFF. The whole variable domain, remainder taken from reference TRBV30 and TRBJ1-1, is SQTIHQWPATLVQPVGSPLSLECTVEGTSNPNLYWYRQAAGRGLQLLFYSVGIGQISSEVPQNLSASRPQDRQFILSSKKLLLSDSGFYLCAWSVLNRAFFGQGTRLTVV.

V and J are TRBV5-5 and TRBJ2-3; 10 bases match TRBD1. Germline V gives CDR1 SGHKS, CDR2 YYEKEE (reference sequence). This CDR3 contains 15 residues. V shed 3 bases and J 4 bases; nucleotides not matched to a gene: 5. The CDR3 sequence: CASSSRDRGADTQYF. The CDR3 nucleotides read TGTGCCAGCAGCTCCCGGGACAGGGGCGCAGATACGCAGTATTTT.

V and J are TRBV18 and TRBJ2-1; 9 bases are a match to TRBD2. J was trimmed by 4 bases and V by 6 bases; bases with no gene match: 7. The CDR3 has 15 residues. The germline V gene has CDR1 KGHSH and CDR2 LQKENI. DNA for the CDR3: TGTGCCAGCTCTCGCACTAGCGGGTCGTACAATGAGCAGTTCTTC. Protein: CASSRTSGSYNEQFF.

This chain joins TRBV5-1 and TRBJ1-1; 9 bases match TRBD1. Germline V gene sequence: CDR1 SGHRS, CDR2 YFSETQ. This CDR3 contains 13 residues. Trimming removed 5 bases from V and 6 bases from J; junction bases left unmatched: 5. CDR3 sequence: CASSGDRAAEAFF. The CDR3 DNA sequence: TGCGCCAGCAGTGGGGACAGGGCCGCTGAAGCTTTCTTT.